The T cell receptor (beta chain) described here comes from a study of CD8+CD57+ T cells in acquired aplastic anemia. Details on this clonotype: The final CDR3 position lacks the conserved phenylalanine or tryptophan, pointing to a likely read error.

CDR3 and TCR beta VDJ profiling relied on a genomic DNA template. One entry per CDR3 protein results from TCRdb running MiXCR on the reads. Here the sample spans approximately 170,000 distinct CDR3 sequences, around 59% being singletons. Germline V gene sequence: CDR1 DFQATT, CDR2 SNEGSKA (reference sequence). The CDR3 consists of 13 residues. This chain joins TRBV20-1 and TRBJ2-1; tentatively, D is TRBD1 (5 bases). This clonotype was obtained from a human donor in good health, serving as a control. Sequencing was done on a sample of sorted CD4+, CD8+, or CD8+CD57+ T cells (not recorded which) from PBMCs. CDR3 bases: TGCAGTGTTCAGGGAAGGGGTTACAATGGGCAGTTCTCC. This codes for CSVQGRGYNGQFS.